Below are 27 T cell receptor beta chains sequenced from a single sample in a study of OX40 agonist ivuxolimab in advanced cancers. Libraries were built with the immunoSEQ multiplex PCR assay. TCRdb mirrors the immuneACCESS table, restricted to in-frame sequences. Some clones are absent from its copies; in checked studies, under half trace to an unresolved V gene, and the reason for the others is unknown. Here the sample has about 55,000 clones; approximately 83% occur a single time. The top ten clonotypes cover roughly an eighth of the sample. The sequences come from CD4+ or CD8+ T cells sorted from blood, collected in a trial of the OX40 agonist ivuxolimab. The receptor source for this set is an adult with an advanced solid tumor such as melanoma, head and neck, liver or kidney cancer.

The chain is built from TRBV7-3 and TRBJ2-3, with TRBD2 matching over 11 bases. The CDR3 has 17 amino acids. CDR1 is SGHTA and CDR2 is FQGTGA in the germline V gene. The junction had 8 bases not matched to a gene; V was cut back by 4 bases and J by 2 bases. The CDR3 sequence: CASSSSRTSGPTDTQYF. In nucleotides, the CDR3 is TGTGCCAGCAGCTCATCCAGGACTAGCGGGCCCACAGATACGCAGTATTTT.

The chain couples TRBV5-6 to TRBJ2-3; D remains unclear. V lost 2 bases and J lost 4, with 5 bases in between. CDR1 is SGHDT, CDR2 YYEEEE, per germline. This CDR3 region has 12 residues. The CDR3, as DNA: TGTGCCAGCAGCTTCACTCCAGATACGCAGTATTTT. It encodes CASSFTPDTQYF. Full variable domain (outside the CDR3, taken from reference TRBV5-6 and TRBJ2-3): DAGVTQSPTHLIKTRGQQVTLRCSPKSGHDTVSWYQQALGQGPQFIFQYYEEEERQRGNFPDRFSGHQFPNYSSELNVNALLLGDSALYLCASSFTPDTQYFGPGTRLTVL.

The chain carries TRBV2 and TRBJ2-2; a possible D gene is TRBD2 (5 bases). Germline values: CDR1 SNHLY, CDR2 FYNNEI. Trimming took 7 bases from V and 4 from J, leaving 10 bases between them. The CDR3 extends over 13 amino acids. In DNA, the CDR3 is TGTGCCAGCAAGAGTAGCGCCACCGGGGAGCTGTTTTTT. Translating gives CASKSSATGELFF.

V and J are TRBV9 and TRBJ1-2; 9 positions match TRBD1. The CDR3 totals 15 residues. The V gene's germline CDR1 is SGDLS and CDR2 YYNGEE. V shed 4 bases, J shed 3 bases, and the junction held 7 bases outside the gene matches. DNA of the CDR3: TGTGCCAGCAGCCCAGGGACAGGGAGTTACTATGGCTACACCTTC. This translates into CASSPGTGSYYGYTF.

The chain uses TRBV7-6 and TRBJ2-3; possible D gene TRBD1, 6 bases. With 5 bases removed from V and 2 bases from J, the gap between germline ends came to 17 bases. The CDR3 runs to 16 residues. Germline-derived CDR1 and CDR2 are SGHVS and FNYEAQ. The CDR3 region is CASSQSRGIHTDTQYF. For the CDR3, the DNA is TGTGCCAGCAGCCAGTCCAGGGGTATTCACACAGATACGCAGTATTTT.

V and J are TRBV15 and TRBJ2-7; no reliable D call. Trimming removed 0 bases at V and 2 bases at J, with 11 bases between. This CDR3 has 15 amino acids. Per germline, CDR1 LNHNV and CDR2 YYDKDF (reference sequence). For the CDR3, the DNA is TGTGCCACCAGCAGAGATAGGGCAGATCCCTACGAGCAGTACTTC. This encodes CATSRDRADPYEQYF.

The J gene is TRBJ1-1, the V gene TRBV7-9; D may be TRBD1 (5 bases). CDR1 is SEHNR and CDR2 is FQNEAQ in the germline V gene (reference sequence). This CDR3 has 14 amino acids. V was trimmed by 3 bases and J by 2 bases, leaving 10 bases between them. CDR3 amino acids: CASSFQGANTEAFF. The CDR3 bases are TGTGCCAGCAGCTTCCAGGGTGCTAACACTGAAGCTTTCTTT.

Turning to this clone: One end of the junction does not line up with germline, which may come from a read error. The CDR3 reads CASSNRQSRAVKF. CDR3 coding DNA: TGTGCCAGTAGTAACCGACAGTCACGAGCGGTAAAGTTC. The V gene is TRBV19, the J gene TRBJ2-7, with D perhaps TRBD1 or TRBD2 (5 bases each). The CDR3 is 13 amino acids. Germline V gives CDR1 LNHDA, CDR2 SQIVND (reference sequence).

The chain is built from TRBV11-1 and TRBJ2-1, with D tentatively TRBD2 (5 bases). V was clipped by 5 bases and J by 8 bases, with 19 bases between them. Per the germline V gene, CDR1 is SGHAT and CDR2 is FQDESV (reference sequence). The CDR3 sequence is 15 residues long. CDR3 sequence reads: CASSPPRGRRDEQFF. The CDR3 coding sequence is TGTGCCAGCAGCCCACCCCGAGGCCGGCGGGATGAGCAGTTCTTC. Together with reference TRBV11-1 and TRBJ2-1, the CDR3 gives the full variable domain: EAEVAQSPRYKITEKSQAVAFWCDPISGHATLYWYRQILGQGPELLVQFQDESVVDDSQLPKDRFSAERLKGVDSTLKIQPAELGDSAMYLCASSPPRGRRDEQFFGPGTRLTVL.

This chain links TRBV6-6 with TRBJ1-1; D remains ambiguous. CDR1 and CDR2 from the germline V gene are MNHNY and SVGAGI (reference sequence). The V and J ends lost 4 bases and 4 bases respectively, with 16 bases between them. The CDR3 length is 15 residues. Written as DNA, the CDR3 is TGTGCCAGCAGTTTCGCGGGTAATGGAGTCACTGAAGCTTTCTTT. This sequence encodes CASSFAGNGVTEAFF.

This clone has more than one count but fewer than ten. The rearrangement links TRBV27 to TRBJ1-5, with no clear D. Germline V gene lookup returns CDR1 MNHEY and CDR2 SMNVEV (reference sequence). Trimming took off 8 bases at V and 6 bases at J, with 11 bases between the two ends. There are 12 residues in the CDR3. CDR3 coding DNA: TGTGCCAGCTCGTTGATAGGTCAGCCCCAGCATTTT. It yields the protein CASSLIGQPQHF.

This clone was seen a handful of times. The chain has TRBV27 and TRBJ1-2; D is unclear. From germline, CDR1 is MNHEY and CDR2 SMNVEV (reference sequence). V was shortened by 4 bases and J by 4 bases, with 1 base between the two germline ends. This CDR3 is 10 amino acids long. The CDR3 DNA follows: TGTGCCAGCAGTTCCTATGGCTACACCTTC. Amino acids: CASSSYGYTF.

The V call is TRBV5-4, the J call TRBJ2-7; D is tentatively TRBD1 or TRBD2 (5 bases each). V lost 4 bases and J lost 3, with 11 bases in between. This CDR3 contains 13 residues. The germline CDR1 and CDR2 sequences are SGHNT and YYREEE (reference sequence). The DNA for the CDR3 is TGTGCCAGCAGCCGGGACCGAATCTACGAGCAGTACTTC. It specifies CASSRDRIYEQYF.

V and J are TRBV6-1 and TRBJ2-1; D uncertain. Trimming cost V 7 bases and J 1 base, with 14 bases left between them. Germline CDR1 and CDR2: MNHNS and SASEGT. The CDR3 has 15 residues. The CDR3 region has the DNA TGTGCCAGCAAAGGTGGCCGTGGGTCCTACAATGAGCAGTTCTTC. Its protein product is CASKGGRGSYNEQFF.

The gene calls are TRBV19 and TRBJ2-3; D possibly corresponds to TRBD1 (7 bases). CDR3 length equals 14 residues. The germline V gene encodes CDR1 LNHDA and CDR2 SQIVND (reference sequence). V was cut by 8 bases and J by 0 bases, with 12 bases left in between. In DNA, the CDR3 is TGTGCCAGTCAGACAGGGACTAGCACAGATACGCAGTATTTT. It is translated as CASQTGTSTDTQYF.

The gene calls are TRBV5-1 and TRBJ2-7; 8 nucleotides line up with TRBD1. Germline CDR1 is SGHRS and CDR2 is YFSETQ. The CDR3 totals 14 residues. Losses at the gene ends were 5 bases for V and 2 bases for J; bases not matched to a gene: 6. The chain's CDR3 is CASRLTGVAYEQYF. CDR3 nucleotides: TGCGCCAGCAGGCTGACAGGGGTTGCCTACGAGCAGTACTTC.

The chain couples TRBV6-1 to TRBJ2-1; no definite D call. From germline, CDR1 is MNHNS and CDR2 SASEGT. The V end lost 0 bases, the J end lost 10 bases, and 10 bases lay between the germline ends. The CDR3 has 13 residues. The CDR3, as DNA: TGTGCCAGCAGTGAAGCCGCGGTCAACGAGCAGTTCTTC. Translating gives CASSEAAVNEQFF.

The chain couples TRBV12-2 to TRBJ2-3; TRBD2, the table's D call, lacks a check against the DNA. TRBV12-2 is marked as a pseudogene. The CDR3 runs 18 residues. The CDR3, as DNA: TGTGCAAGTCGCTTCCGGGACTCGGGGAAAGGGAGCACAGATACGCAGTATTTT. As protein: CASRFRDSGKGSTDTQYF.

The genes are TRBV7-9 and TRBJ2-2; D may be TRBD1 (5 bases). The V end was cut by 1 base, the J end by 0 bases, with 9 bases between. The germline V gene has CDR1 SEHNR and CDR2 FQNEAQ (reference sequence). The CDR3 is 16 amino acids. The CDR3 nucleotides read TGTGCCAGCAGCTTAGGCCAGGGTTCGAACACCGGGGAGCTGTTTTTT. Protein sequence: CASSLGQGSNTGELFF.

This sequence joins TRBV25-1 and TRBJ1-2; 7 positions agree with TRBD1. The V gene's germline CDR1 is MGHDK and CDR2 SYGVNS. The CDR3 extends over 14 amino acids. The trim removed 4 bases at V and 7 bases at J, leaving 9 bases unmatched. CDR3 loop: CASSVSEGAGGYTF. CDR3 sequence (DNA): TGTGCCAGCAGTGTTAGTGAGGGGGCTGGTGGCTACACCTTC.

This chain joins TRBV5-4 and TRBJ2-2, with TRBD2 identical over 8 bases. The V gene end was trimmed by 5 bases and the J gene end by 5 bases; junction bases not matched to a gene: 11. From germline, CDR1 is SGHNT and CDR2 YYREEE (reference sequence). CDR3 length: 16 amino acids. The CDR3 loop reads CASRAGGLVGTGELFF. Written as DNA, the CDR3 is TGTGCCAGCAGGGCGGGGGGACTAGTGGGGACCGGGGAGCTGTTTTTT. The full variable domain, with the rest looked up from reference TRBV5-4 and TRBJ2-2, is ETGVTQSPTHLIKTRGQQVTLRCSSQSGHNTVSWYQQALGQGPQFIFQYYREEENGRGNFPPRFSGLQFPNYSSELNVNALELDDSALYLCASRAGGLVGTGELFFGEGSRLTVL.

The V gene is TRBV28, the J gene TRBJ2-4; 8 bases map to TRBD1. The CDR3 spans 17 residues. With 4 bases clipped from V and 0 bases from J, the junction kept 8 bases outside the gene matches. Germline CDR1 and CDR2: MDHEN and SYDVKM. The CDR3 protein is CASSYNGQGAAKNIQYF. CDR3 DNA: TGTGCCAGCAGTTATAACGGACAGGGCGCAGCCAAAAACATTCAGTACTTC.

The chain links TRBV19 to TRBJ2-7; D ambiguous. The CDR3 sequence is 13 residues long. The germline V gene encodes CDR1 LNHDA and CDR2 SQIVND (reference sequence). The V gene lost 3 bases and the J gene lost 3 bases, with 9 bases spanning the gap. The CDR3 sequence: CASSIDKGYEQYF. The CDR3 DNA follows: TGTGCCAGTAGTATCGACAAAGGCTACGAGCAGTACTTC.

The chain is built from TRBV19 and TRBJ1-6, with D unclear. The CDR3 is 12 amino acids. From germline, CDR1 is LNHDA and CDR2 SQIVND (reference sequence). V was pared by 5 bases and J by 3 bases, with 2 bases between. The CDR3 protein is CASSFYNSPLHF. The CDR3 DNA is TGTGCCAGTAGTTTCTATAATTCACCCCTCCACTTT.

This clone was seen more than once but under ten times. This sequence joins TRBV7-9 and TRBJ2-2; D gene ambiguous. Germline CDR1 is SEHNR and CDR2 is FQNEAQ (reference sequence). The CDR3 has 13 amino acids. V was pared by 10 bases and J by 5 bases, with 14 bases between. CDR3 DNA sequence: TGTGCCACCAGAGGCCTCCTGACCGGGGAGCTGTTTTTT. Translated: CATRGLLTGELFF.

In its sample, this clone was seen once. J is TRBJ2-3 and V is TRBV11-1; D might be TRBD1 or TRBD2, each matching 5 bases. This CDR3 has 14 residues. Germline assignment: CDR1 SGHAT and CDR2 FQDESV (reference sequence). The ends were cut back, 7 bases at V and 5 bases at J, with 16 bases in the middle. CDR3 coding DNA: TGTGCCAGCAAGAGAGGGGAGTTTAAAGATACGCAGTATTTT. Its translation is CASKRGEFKDTQYF.

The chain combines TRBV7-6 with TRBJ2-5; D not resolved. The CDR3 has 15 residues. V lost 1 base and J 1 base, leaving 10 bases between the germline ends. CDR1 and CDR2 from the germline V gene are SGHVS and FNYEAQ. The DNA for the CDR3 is TGTGCCAGCAGCTTAGTACCTAGAGGCCAAGAGACCCAGTACTTC. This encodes CASSLVPRGQETQYF.